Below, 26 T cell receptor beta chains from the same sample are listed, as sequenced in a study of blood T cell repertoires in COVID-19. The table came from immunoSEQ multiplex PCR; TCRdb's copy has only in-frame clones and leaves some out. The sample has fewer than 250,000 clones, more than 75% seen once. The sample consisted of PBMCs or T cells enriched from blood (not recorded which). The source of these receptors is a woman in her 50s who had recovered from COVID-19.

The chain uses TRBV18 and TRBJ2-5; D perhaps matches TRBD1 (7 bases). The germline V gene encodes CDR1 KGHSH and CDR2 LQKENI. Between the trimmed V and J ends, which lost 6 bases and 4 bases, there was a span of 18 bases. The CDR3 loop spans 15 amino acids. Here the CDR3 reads CASSQGPGGRETQYF. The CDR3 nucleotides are TGTGCCAGCTCCCAGGGCCCAGGGGGGCGAGAGACCCAGTACTTC.

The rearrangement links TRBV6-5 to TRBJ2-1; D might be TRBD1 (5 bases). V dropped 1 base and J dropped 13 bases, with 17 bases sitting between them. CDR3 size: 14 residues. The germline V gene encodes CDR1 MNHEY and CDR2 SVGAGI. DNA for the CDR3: TGTGCCAGCAGTTACTTGACCTCAGGGTACGGTCAGTTCTTC. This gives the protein CASSYLTSGYGQFF.

The CDR3 reads CTSSPPSTSGGPTDTQYF. Here the CDR3 DNA reads TGCACCAGCAGCCCGCCCTCAACTAGCGGAGGGCCCACAGATACGCAGTATTTT. This chain joins TRBV1 and TRBJ2-3; TRBD2 was called by the table and not checked on the DNA. TRBV1 is designated a pseudogene. This CDR3 spans 18 amino acids.

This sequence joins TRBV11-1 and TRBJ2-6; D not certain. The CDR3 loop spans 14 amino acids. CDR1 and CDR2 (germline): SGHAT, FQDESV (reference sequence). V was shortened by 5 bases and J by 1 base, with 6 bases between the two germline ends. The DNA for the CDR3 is TGTGCCAGCAGCCCCCATTCTGGGGCCAACGTCCTGACTTTC. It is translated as CASSPHSGANVLTF.

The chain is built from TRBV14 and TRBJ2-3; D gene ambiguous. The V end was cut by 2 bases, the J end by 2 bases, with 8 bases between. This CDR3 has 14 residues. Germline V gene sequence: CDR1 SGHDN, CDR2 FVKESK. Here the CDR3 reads CASSQLFSTDTQYF. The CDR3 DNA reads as TGTGCCAGCAGCCAACTGTTTTCCACAGATACGCAGTATTTT.

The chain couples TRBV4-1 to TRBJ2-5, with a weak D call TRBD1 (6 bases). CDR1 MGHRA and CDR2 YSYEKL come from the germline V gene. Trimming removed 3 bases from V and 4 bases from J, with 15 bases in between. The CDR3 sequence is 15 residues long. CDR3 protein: CASSHLQGQRETQYF. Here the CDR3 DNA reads TGCGCCAGCAGCCATCTGCAGGGGCAACGAGAGACCCAGTACTTC.

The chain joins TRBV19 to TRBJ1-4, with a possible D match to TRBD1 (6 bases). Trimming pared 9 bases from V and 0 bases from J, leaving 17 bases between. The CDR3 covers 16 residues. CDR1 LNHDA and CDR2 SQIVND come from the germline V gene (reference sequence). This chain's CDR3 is CASRTASGTTNEKLFF. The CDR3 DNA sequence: TGTGCCAGCAGGACAGCATCGGGAACAACTAATGAAAAACTGTTTTTT.

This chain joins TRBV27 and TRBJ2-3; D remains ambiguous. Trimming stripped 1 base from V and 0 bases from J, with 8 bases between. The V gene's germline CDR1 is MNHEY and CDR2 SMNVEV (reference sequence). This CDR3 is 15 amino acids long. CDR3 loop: CASSLLTASTDTQYF. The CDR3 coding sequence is TGTGCCAGCAGTTTATTAACAGCTAGCACAGATACGCAGTATTTT.

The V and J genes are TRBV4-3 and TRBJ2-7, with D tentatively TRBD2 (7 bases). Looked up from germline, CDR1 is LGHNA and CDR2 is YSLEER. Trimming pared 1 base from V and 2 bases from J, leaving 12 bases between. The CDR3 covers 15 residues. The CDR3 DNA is TGCGCCAGCAGCCAAGGGGGCGGGGGCCCCTACGAGCAGTACTTC. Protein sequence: CASSQGGGGPYEQYF.

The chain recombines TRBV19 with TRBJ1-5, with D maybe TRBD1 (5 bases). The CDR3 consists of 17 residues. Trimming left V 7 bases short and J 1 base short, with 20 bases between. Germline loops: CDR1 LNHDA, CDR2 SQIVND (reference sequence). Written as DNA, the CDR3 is TGTGCCAGTACCATAGCTTGGGGGGGTATCAGCAATCAGCCCCAGCATTTT. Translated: CASTIAWGGISNQPQHF.

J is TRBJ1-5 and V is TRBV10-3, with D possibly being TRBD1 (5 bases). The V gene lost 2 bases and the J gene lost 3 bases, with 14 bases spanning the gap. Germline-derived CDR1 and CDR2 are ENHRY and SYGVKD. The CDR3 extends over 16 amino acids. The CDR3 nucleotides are TGTGCCATCAGTGAGGACACCAGGGAAGCCAATCAGCCCCAGCATTTT. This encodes CAISEDTREANQPQHF.

CDR3 residues: CASIPGQGRPPITGYTF. The DNA for the CDR3 is TGTGCCAGTATCCCGGGACAGGGGCGTCCCCCTATTACTGGCTACACCTTC. The gene calls are TRBV19 and TRBJ1-2, with TRBD1 matching 10 bases. The V gene end was trimmed by 7 bases and the J gene end by 7 bases; junction bases not matched to a gene: 18. From germline, CDR1 is LNHDA and CDR2 SQIVND (reference sequence). This CDR3 region has 17 residues.

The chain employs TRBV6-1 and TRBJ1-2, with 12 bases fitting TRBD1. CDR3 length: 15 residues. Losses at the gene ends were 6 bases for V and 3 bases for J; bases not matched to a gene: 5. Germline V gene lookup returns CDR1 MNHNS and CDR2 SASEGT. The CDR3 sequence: CASRPGQGAHYGYTF. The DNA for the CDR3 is TGTGCCAGCAGACCGGGACAGGGGGCTCACTATGGCTACACCTTC.

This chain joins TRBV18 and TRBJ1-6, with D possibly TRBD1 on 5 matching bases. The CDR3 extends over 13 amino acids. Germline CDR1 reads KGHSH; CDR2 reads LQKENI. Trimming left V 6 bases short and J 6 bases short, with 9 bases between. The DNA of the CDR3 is TGTGCCAGCTCGGACACGGGTAATTCACCCCTCCACTTT. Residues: CASSDTGNSPLHF.

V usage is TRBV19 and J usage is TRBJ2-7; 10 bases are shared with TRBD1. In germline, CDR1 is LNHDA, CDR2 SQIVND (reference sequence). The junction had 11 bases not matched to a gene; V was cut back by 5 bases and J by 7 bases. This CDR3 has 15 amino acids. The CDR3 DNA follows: TGTGCCAGTAGTCCCGCGGGACAGGGGCTCGTTGAGCAGTACTTC. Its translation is CASSPAGQGLVEQYF.

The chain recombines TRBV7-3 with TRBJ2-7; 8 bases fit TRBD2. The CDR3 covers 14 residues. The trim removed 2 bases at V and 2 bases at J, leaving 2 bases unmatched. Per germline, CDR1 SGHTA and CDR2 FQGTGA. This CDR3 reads CASSLDSGAYEQYF. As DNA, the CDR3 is TGTGCCAGCAGCTTAGATAGCGGGGCCTACGAGCAGTACTTC.

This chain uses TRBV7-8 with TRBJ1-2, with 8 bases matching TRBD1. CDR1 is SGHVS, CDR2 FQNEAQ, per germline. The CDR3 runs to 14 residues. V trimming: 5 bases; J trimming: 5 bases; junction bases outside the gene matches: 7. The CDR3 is CASSGRGLRYGYTF. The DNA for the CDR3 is TGTGCCAGCAGCGGCAGGGGGCTTCGGTATGGCTACACCTTC.

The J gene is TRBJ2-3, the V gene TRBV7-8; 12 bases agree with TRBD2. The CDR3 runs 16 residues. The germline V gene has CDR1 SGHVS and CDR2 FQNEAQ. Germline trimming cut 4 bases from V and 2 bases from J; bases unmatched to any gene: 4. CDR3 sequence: CASSWRTSGTTDTQYF. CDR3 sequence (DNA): TGTGCCAGCAGCTGGCGGACTAGCGGGACCACAGATACGCAGTATTTT.

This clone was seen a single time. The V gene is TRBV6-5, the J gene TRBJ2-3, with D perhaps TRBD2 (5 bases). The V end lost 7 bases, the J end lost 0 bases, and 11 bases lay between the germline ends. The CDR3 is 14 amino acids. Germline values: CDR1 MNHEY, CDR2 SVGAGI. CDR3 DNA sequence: TGTGCCAGCAAATCGACGGGAAGCACAGATACGCAGTATTTT. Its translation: CASKSTGSTDTQYF.

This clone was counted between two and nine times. The CDR3 DNA sequence: TGTGCCTGGAGTGTCGGTTCACCCCTCCACTTT. Translated: CAWSVGSPLHF. The chain recombines TRBV30 with TRBJ1-6, with D uncertain. The CDR3 totals 11 residues. Trimming took 0 bases from V and 9 from J, leaving 3 bases between them. In germline, CDR1 is GTSNPN, CDR2 SVGIG (reference sequence).

CDR3 nucleotide sequence: TGTGCCAGCAGCCAAGATCCCCCGAGCGGAAACACCGGGGAGCTGTTTTTT. Amino acid sequence: CASSQDPPSGNTGELFF. This rearrangement joins TRBV3-1 (or the pseudogene TRBV3-2) to TRBJ2-2, with D possibly being TRBD2 (5 bases). Germline V gene sequence: CDR1 LGHDT, CDR2 YNNKEL (reference sequence). The CDR3 spans 17 residues. The V and J ends lost 0 bases and 2 bases respectively, with 13 bases between them.

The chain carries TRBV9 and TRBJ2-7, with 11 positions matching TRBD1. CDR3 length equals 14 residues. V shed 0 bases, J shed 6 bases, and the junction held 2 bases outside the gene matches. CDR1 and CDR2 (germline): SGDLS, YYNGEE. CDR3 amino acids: CASSVGTGGAEQYF. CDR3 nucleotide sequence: TGTGCCAGCAGCGTAGGGACAGGGGGCGCCGAGCAGTACTTC.

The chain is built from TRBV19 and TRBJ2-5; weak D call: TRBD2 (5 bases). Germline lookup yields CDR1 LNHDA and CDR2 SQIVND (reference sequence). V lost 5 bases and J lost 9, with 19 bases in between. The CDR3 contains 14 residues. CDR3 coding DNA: TGTGCCAGTAGTTCTCTAGCAGGCGGCAGTGCCCAGTACTTC. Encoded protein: CASSSLAGGSAQYF. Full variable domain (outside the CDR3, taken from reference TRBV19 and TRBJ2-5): DGGITQSPKYLFRKEGQNVTLSCEQNLNHDAMYWYRQDPGQGLRLIYYSQIVNDFQKGDIAEGYSVSREKKESFPLTVTSAQKNPTAFYLCASSSLAGGSAQYFGPGTRLLVL.

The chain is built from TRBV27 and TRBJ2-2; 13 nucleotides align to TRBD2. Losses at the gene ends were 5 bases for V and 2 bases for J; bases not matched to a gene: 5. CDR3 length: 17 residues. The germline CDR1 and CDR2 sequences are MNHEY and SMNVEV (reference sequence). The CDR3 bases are TGTGCCAGCAGTCTCGGGACTAGCGGGGCTAACACCGGGGAGCTGTTTTTT. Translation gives CASSLGTSGANTGELFF.

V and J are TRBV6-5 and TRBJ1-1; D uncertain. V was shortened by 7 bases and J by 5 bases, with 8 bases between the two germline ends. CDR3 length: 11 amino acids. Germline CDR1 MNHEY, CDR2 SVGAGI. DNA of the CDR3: TGTGCCAGCACCCGGGTGACTGAAGCTTTCTTT. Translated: CASTRVTEAFF.

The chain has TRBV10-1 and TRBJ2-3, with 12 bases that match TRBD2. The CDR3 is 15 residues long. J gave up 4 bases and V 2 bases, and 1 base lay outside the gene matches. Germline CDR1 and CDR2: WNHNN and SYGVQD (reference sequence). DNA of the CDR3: TGCGCCAGCAGTGAGCTAGCGGGGGGGCCAGATACGCAGTATTTT. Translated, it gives CASSELAGGPDTQYF.